This T cell receptor beta chain was sequenced during a study of blood T cell repertoires in COVID-19. Study overall: Acute-phase and convalescent COVID-19 samples originated in the United States, Italy and Spain. T cells, B-cell-depleted T cells, or PBMCs provided the cDNA or gDNA that served as material.

Seattle patients were enrolled while actively infected and followed longitudinally. The method was immunoSEQ multiplex PCR; TCRdb's version includes in-frame clones alone and lacks a portion of them. The sample records around 310,000 clones, roughly 90% being singletons. V dropped 7 bases and J dropped 0 bases, with 4 bases sitting between them. The length of the CDR3 is 11 residues. The V gene's germline CDR1 is SGHRS and CDR2 YFSETQ. This clone was observed a few times. The V gene is TRBV5-1, the J gene TRBJ2-5, with D hard to call. The sequenced sample was peripheral blood. The receptor was derived from a middle-aged woman with COVID-19, enrolled during active disease. The CDR3 spells CASGHQETQYF. CDR3 sequence (DNA): TGCGCCAGCGGGCACCAAGAGACCCAGTACTTC. Full variable domain (rest looked up from reference TRBV5-1 and TRBJ2-5): KAGVTQTPRYLIKTRGQQVTLSCSPISGHRSVSWYQQTPGQGLQFLFEYFSETQRNKGNFPGRFSGRQFSNSRSEMNVSTLELGDSALYLCASGHQETQYFGPGTRLLVL.